The rows below give T cell receptor beta chains drawn from one sample of a study of T cell responses to AZD1222 COVID-19 vaccine. Libraries were prepared by immunoSEQ multiplex PCR; TCRdb keeps only in-frame clonotypes and omits some of them. Counted here are 150,000 to 200,000 clones, around 92% occurring once; the ten biggest clones make up 1% to 1.4%. The starting material was peripheral blood, obtained 28 days after the second AZD1222 dose. The receptors were sampled from an adult who received the AZD1222 COVID-19 vaccine. The CDR3 runs from the conserved cysteine through the conserved F or W. The D gene is left open where the match is weak. Size is omitted from some rows. Given values are once, few, many or a class for expanded clones.

abundance: NA
v_gene: TRBV6-5
d_gene: TRBD1
len: 14
j_gene: TRBJ2-7
CDR3nt: TGTGCCAGCAGCTTAATGGGACAGCACTACGAGCAGTACTTC
CDR3aa: CASSLMGQHYEQYF

abundance: NA
v_gene: TRBV19
d_gene: TRBD1
len: 15
j_gene: TRBJ1-2
CDR3nt: TGTGCCAGTAGTACGCCCCGGGACAGGCTGAGGGGCTACACCTTC
CDR3aa: CASSTPRDRLRGYTF

abundance: NA
v_gene: TRBV28
d_gene: TRBD1
len: 16
j_gene: TRBJ2-2
CDR3nt: TGTGCCAGCATGGGACGGGGACAGGGGTTGTCCGGGGAGCTGTTTTTT
CDR3aa: CASMGRGQGLSGELFF

abundance: NA
v_gene: TRBV10-1
d_gene: NA
len: 12
j_gene: TRBJ1-1
CDR3nt: TGCGCCAGCAGTGAGTACCGGGACAAAGCTTTCTTT
CDR3aa: CASSEYRDKAFF

abundance: NA
v_gene: TRBV11-2
d_gene: TRBD2
len: 16
j_gene: TRBJ2-1
CDR3nt: TGTGCCAGCAGCTATGGGCCCCGCGGGACTATGCTTGAGCAGTTCTTC
CDR3aa: CASSYGPRGTMLEQFF

abundance: NA
v_gene: TRBV7-9
d_gene: NA
len: 13
j_gene: TRBJ2-7
CDR3nt: TGTGCCAGCAGCCCCCGCACGTCCTACGAGCAGTACTTC
CDR3aa: CASSPRTSYEQYF

abundance: NA
v_gene: TRBV9
d_gene: TRBD1
len: 16
j_gene: TRBJ1-6
CDR3nt: TGTGCCAGCAGCGTAGCTCAGGGGGCCTATAATTCACCCCTCCACTTT
CDR3aa: CASSVAQGAYNSPLHF

abundance: NA
v_gene: TRBV6-5
d_gene: NA
len: 12
j_gene: TRBJ1-2
CDR3nt: TGTGCCAGCAGTTCAGGGTTGAGGGGCTACACCTTC
CDR3aa: CASSSGLRGYTF

abundance: NA
v_gene: TRBV7-6
d_gene: TRBD1
len: 16
j_gene: TRBJ1-6
CDR3nt: TGTGCCAGCAGCTTACAGACAGGGTCCTATAATTCACCCCTCCACTTT
CDR3aa: CASSLQTGSYNSPLHF

abundance: NA
v_gene: TRBV3-1/TRBV3-2
d_gene: NA
len: 15
j_gene: TRBJ2-5
CDR3nt: TGTGCCAGCAGCCAAGGGACCAGGGGGGTAGAGACCCAGTACTTC
CDR3aa: CASSQGTRGVETQYF

abundance: NA
v_gene: TRBV4-1
d_gene: TRBD1
len: 17
j_gene: TRBJ1-6
CDR3nt: TGCGCCAGCAGCCATGAACAGGGGGCAATCTATAATTCACCCCTCCACTTT
CDR3aa: CASSHEQGAIYNSPLHF

abundance: NA
v_gene: TRBV2
d_gene: NA
len: 12
j_gene: TRBJ2-7
CDR3nt: TGTGCCAGCGTCCAGGGCTCCTACGAGCAGTACTTC
CDR3aa: CASVQGSYEQYF

abundance: NA
v_gene: TRBV19
d_gene: TRBD1
len: 14
j_gene: TRBJ1-6
CDR3nt: TGTGCCAGTAGTCCCCGATACAGGGGTAAGGCCCTCCACTTT
CDR3aa: CASSPRYRGKALHF

abundance: NA
v_gene: TRBV5-4
d_gene: NA
len: 15
j_gene: TRBJ1-1
CDR3nt: TGTGCCAGCAGCTTTTCGGGTCGGTCTAACACTGAAGCTTTCTTT
CDR3aa: CASSFSGRSNTEAFF

abundance: NA
v_gene: TRBV5-1
d_gene: NA
len: 14
j_gene: TRBJ1-2
CDR3nt: TGCGCCAGCAGCCTAGGACAGTCTAACTATGGCTACACCTTC
CDR3aa: CASSLGQSNYGYTF

abundance: NA
v_gene: TRBV19
d_gene: NA
len: 16
j_gene: TRBJ2-2
CDR3nt: TGTGCCAGTAGTATAGGGCGGGGGCTGAACACCGGGGAGCTGTTTTTT
CDR3aa: CASSIGRGLNTGELFF

abundance: NA
v_gene: TRBV19
d_gene: NA
len: 15
j_gene: TRBJ1-5
CDR3nt: TGTGCCAGTAGTATTGTTGGCAGCAAGGATCAGCCCCAGCATTTT
CDR3aa: CASSIVGSKDQPQHF

abundance: NA
v_gene: TRBV12-3/TRBV12-4
d_gene: NA
len: 12
j_gene: TRBJ2-7
CDR3nt: TGTGCCAGCAGTCTCGGGACCTACGAGCAGTACTTC
CDR3aa: CASSLGTYEQYF

abundance: NA
v_gene: TRBV18
d_gene: NA
len: 16
j_gene: TRBJ2-2
CDR3nt: TGTGCCAGCTCACCACTCGACCAAACGAACACCGGGGAGCTGTTTTTT
CDR3aa: CASSPLDQTNTGELFF

abundance: once
v_gene: TRBV6-5
d_gene: NA
len: 15
j_gene: TRBJ1-2
CDR3nt: TGTGCCACCTCCCGGGGGTACCTTTCTAACTATGGCTACACCTTC
CDR3aa: CATSRGYLSNYGYTF

abundance: NA
v_gene: TRBV7-3
d_gene: NA
len: 13
j_gene: TRBJ1-1
CDR3nt: TGTGCCAGCAGCTTGTCGGCTAACACTGAAGCTTTCTTT
CDR3aa: CASSLSANTEAFF

abundance: NA
v_gene: TRBV5-1
d_gene: NA
len: 14
j_gene: TRBJ2-5
CDR3nt: TGCGCCAGCAGCAGTGACACAGAACAAGAGACCCAGTACTTC
CDR3aa: CASSSDTEQETQYF

abundance: NA
v_gene: TRBV5-5
d_gene: TRBD2
len: 15
j_gene: TRBJ2-5
CDR3nt: TGTGCCAGCAGCTTGGAGCTTAGCGGGGGGGAGACCCAGTACTTC
CDR3aa: CASSLELSGGETQYF

abundance: once
v_gene: TRBV30
d_gene: TRBD1
len: 13
j_gene: TRBJ1-2
CDR3nt: TGTGCCTGGAGCCGACAGGGGGCTTTCGGCTACACCTTC
CDR3aa: CAWSRQGAFGYTF

abundance: NA
v_gene: TRBV2
d_gene: NA
len: 13
j_gene: TRBJ1-4
CDR3nt: TGTGCCAGCAGTGAACTACCGGGTGAAAAACTGTTTTTT
CDR3aa: CASSELPGEKLFF

abundance: NA
v_gene: TRBV27
d_gene: NA
len: 13
j_gene: TRBJ2-3
CDR3nt: TGTGCCACCTCGGCAAGGGGCACAGATACGCAGTATTTT
CDR3aa: CATSARGTDTQYF

abundance: NA
v_gene: TRBV20-1
d_gene: NA
len: 14
j_gene: TRBJ2-3
CDR3nt: TGCAGTGCTAGTTCGGCGGGGAACACAGATACGCAGTATTTT
CDR3aa: CSASSAGNTDTQYF

abundance: NA
v_gene: TRBV9
d_gene: NA
len: 17
j_gene: TRBJ2-6
CDR3nt: TGTGCCAGCAGCCAATGGATCGGGCCATCTGGGGCCAACGTCCTGACTTTC
CDR3aa: CASSQWIGPSGANVLTF

abundance: NA
v_gene: TRBV28
d_gene: NA
len: 11
j_gene: TRBJ1-3
CDR3nt: TGTGCCAGCAGTACCCGGGGCACCATATATTTT
CDR3aa: CASSTRGTIYF

abundance: NA
v_gene: TRBV6-5
d_gene: NA
len: 13
j_gene: TRBJ2-5
CDR3nt: TGTGCCAGCAGCATTAAGGGCTCGGGGGCCCAGTACTTC
CDR3aa: CASSIKGSGAQYF

abundance: few
v_gene: TRBV29-1
d_gene: NA
len: 16
j_gene: TRBJ1-3
CDR3nt: TGCAGCGTAATTGGGGGCCCACCGAGCTCTGGAAACACCATATATTTT
CDR3aa: CSVIGGPPSSGNTIYF

abundance: NA
v_gene: TRBV5-1
d_gene: NA
len: 15
j_gene: TRBJ1-1
CDR3nt: TGCGCCAGCAGCTTAACGGGGGGGACGAACACTGAAGCTTTCTTT
CDR3aa: CASSLTGGTNTEAFF

abundance: NA
v_gene: TRBV7-8
d_gene: NA
len: 14
j_gene: TRBJ1-5
CDR3nt: TGTGCCAGCAGCTCAGGTGGCAGGGCCCAGCCCCAGCATTTT
CDR3aa: CASSSGGRAQPQHF

abundance: NA
v_gene: TRBV5-1
d_gene: TRBD1
len: 15
j_gene: TRBJ1-3
CDR3nt: TGCGCCAGCAGCTTTGGGACAGCCTCTGGAAACACCATATATTTT
CDR3aa: CASSFGTASGNTIYF

abundance: NA
v_gene: TRBV29-1
d_gene: NA
len: 12
j_gene: TRBJ1-2
CDR3nt: TGCAGCGTTGAAGCCATGCATTATGGCTACACCTTC
CDR3aa: CSVEAMHYGYTF

abundance: NA
v_gene: TRBV20-1
d_gene: NA
len: 11
j_gene: TRBJ2-7
CDR3nt: TGCAGTGCTATGACGGAGGGGGAGCAGTACTTC
CDR3aa: CSAMTEGEQYF

abundance: NA
v_gene: TRBV28
d_gene: TRBD1
len: 15
j_gene: TRBJ1-1
CDR3nt: TGTGCCAGCAGTTCAGGGGGTGAGGGGAACACTGAAGCTTTCTTT
CDR3aa: CASSSGGEGNTEAFF

abundance: NA
v_gene: TRBV12-3/TRBV12-4
d_gene: NA
len: 12
j_gene: TRBJ1-5
CDR3nt: TGTGCCAGCAGCACCGGGGCTCAGCCCCAGCATTTT
CDR3aa: CASSTGAQPQHF

abundance: NA
v_gene: TRBV29-1
d_gene: NA
len: 14
j_gene: TRBJ1-4
CDR3nt: TGCAGCGTTGAAGATTTGCGGTACAGTGAAAAACTGTTTTTT
CDR3aa: CSVEDLRYSEKLFF

abundance: NA
v_gene: TRBV6-1
d_gene: NA
len: 14
j_gene: TRBJ1-4
CDR3nt: TGTGCCAGCAGTGAGCCCGGACGCGCTGAAAAACTGTTTTTT
CDR3aa: CASSEPGRAEKLFF

abundance: NA
v_gene: TRBV5-4
d_gene: NA
len: 11
j_gene: TRBJ2-3
CDR3nt: TGTGCCATTCCCTCAGGGACAACGCAGTATTTT
CDR3aa: CAIPSGTTQYF

abundance: NA
v_gene: TRBV6-2/TRBV6-3
d_gene: NA
len: 14
j_gene: TRBJ1-5
CDR3nt: TGTGCCAGCACCCCCGGACAGTACAATCAGCCCCAGCATTTT
CDR3aa: CASTPGQYNQPQHF

abundance: NA
v_gene: TRBV6-6
d_gene: TRBD1
len: 16
j_gene: TRBJ1-1
CDR3nt: TGTGCCAGCAGATCACCGGGACAGGGTGGAAGCACTGAAGCTTTCTTT
CDR3aa: CASRSPGQGGSTEAFF

abundance: NA
v_gene: TRBV9
d_gene: NA
len: 13
j_gene: TRBJ2-5
CDR3nt: TGTGCCAGCAGCGTAGAGGCAGGAGGGACCCAGTACTTC
CDR3aa: CASSVEAGGTQYF

abundance: NA
v_gene: TRBV7-2
d_gene: NA
len: 15
j_gene: TRBJ2-1
CDR3nt: TGTGCCAGCAGCTTAGGGAGGAGCGGCTACAATGAGCAGTTCTTC
CDR3aa: CASSLGRSGYNEQFF

abundance: NA
v_gene: TRBV13
d_gene: NA
len: 11
j_gene: TRBJ1-1
CDR3nt: TGTGCCAGCAGCTTGCGCACTGAAGCTTTCTTT
CDR3aa: CASSLRTEAFF

abundance: once
v_gene: TRBV30
d_gene: NA
len: 13
j_gene: TRBJ1-1
CDR3nt: TGTGCCTGGAGTCTCCAAGGGGACACTGAAGCTTTCTTT
CDR3aa: CAWSLQGDTEAFF

abundance: NA
v_gene: TRBV7-2
d_gene: NA
len: 15
j_gene: TRBJ2-3
CDR3nt: TGTGCCAGCAACATGGGAACTTATAGCACAGATACGCAGTATTTT
CDR3aa: CASNMGTYSTDTQYF

abundance: NA
v_gene: TRBV6-4
d_gene: NA
len: 11
j_gene: TRBJ1-1
CDR3nt: TGTGCCAGCAGGGCGGGTACTGAAGCTTTCTTT
CDR3aa: CASRAGTEAFF

abundance: NA
v_gene: TRBV6-5
d_gene: NA
len: 12
j_gene: TRBJ1-4
CDR3nt: TGTGCCAGCAGGGGCAACAGGGAAAAACTGTTTTTT
CDR3aa: CASRGNREKLFF

abundance: NA
v_gene: TRBV4-1
d_gene: NA
len: 14
j_gene: TRBJ1-2
CDR3nt: TGCGCCAGCAGCCAGCTCCAGGGGACTTATGGCTACACCTTC
CDR3aa: CASSQLQGTYGYTF

abundance: NA
v_gene: TRBV19
d_gene: TRBD1
len: 14
j_gene: TRBJ1-1
CDR3nt: TGTGCCAGTAGTGTTACAGGGGGCGGAACTGAAGCTTTCTTT
CDR3aa: CASSVTGGGTEAFF

abundance: NA
v_gene: TRBV14
d_gene: TRBD1
len: 13
j_gene: TRBJ1-2
CDR3nt: TGTGCCAGCAGCCGGGACAGGGAAGGAAGCTACACCTTC
CDR3aa: CASSRDREGSYTF

abundance: NA
v_gene: TRBV4-1
d_gene: NA
len: 15
j_gene: TRBJ1-2
CDR3nt: TGCGCCAGCAGCCTCCAAGGGCGTAATGACTATGGCTACACCTTC
CDR3aa: CASSLQGRNDYGYTF

abundance: NA
v_gene: TRBV5-1
d_gene: NA
len: 14
j_gene: TRBJ1-3
CDR3nt: TGCGCCAGCAGCTTGGCGGGAGCTGGAAACACCATATATTTT
CDR3aa: CASSLAGAGNTIYF